What follows are 13 T cell receptor beta chains derived from one specimen sequenced in a study of shared clonotypes between healthy human individuals. This table comes from immunoSEQ multiplex PCR, and its TCRdb copy is limited to in-frame clones, with some not included. The sample includes approximately 340,000 clones, about 73% of them seen just once. The sample taken for sequencing was memory CD4+ T cells sorted from blood. Sample subset: CD45RA-negative fraction. The receptors stem from a man aged 30 to 39 in good health.

This clone was counted between two and nine times. This chain uses TRBV7-3 with TRBJ2-5; 10 bases map to TRBD2. The CDR3 contains 14 residues. Per germline, CDR1 SGHTA and CDR2 FQGTGA. The junction had 4 bases not matched to a gene; V was cut back by 5 bases and J by 4 bases. The CDR3 coding sequence is TGTGCCAGCAGCAAAGTAGCGGGAGGAGAGACCCAGTACTTC. Its protein is CASSKVAGGETQYF. Supplemented by reference TRBV7-3 and TRBJ2-5, the full variable domain reads GAGVSQTPSNKVTEKGKYVELRCDPISGHTALYWYRQSLGQGPEFLIYFQGTGAADDSGLPNDRFFAVRPEGSVSTLKIQRTERGDSAVYLCASSKVAGGETQYFGPGTRLLVL.

The chain uses TRBV5-4 and TRBJ1-5, with TRBD1 as a possible D gene (5 bases). This CDR3 contains 14 residues. The germline V and J ends were trimmed by 2 bases and 1 base, with 7 bases remaining between them. Germline V gene data show CDR1 as SGHNT and CDR2 as YYREEE (reference sequence). CDR3 amino acids: CASSLWGSNQPQHF. In nucleotides, the CDR3 is TGTGCCAGCAGCTTATGGGGGAGCAATCAGCCCCAGCATTTT.

The chain employs TRBV5-6 and TRBJ2-7; TRBD2 matches 8 bases. The CDR3 runs to 14 residues. Per germline, CDR1 SGHDT and CDR2 YYEEEE. V lost 3 bases and J lost 7; bases outside the gene matches: 9. The CDR3: CASSWRDSGGEQYF. CDR3 coding DNA: TGTGCCAGCAGCTGGCGGGACTCGGGAGGGGAGCAGTACTTC.

The J gene is TRBJ2-3, the V gene TRBV4-2; D ambiguous. The germline V gene has CDR1 LGHNA and CDR2 YNFKEQ. V dropped 1 base and J dropped 10 bases, with 18 bases sitting between them. The CDR3 totals 15 residues. This CDR3 is CASSQVGPAMFAQYF. In nucleotides, the CDR3 is TGTGCCAGCAGCCAAGTCGGGCCTGCGATGTTCGCGCAGTATTTT.

This clone was counted many times. The chain links TRBV5-1 to TRBJ2-5; D gene uncertain. Germline V gene sequence: CDR1 SGHRS, CDR2 YFSETQ. CDR3 length: 14 amino acids. The V end was cut by 4 bases, the J end by 5 bases, with 15 bases between. The CDR3 nucleotides read TGCGCCAGCAGCAACCGGAACCTCGCGGAGACCCAGTACTTC. Amino acids: CASSNRNLAETQYF.

The genes are TRBV30 and TRBJ1-4; 8 positions agree with TRBD1. The ends lost 5 bases at V and 8 bases at J; junction bases unmatched: 7. The CDR3 is 13 residues long. Germline assignment: CDR1 GTSNPN and CDR2 SVGIG (reference sequence). CDR3 DNA sequence: TGTGCCTGGTTAGGACAGGGAAGGGAAAAACTGTTTTTT. Encoded protein: CAWLGQGREKLFF.

The V gene is TRBV2, the J gene TRBJ2-2; 10 positions agree with TRBD1. CDR1 SNHLY and CDR2 FYNNEI come from the germline V gene. The trim removed 7 bases at V and 2 bases at J, leaving 4 bases unmatched. The CDR3 covers 15 residues. The CDR3 loop is CASKRDRGNTGELFF. The DNA of the CDR3 is TGTGCCAGCAAGAGGGACAGGGGAAACACCGGGGAGCTGTTTTTT. Filled out from reference TRBV2 and TRBJ2-2, the complete variable domain reads EPEVTQTPSHQVTQMGQEVILRCVPISNHLYFYWYRQILGQKVEFLVSFYNNEISEKSEIFDDQFSVERPDGSNFTLKIRSTKLEDSAMYFCASKRDRGNTGELFFGEGSRLTVL.

The V gene is TRBV11-2, the J gene TRBJ2-3, with D possibly being TRBD2 (6 bases). Deletions cut 5 bases from V and 8 bases from J, with 11 bases between. In germline, CDR1 is SGHAT, CDR2 FQNNGV. This CDR3 is 12 amino acids long. The DNA for the CDR3 is TGTGCCAGCAGCCCCCAGACTAGTACGCAGTATTTT. It encodes CASSPQTSTQYF.

The rearrangement joins TRBV6-1 to TRBJ2-5; D not certain. The CDR3 loop spans 14 amino acids. Per the germline V gene, CDR1 is MNHNS and CDR2 is SASEGT. V lost 5 bases and J lost 5, with 15 bases in between. For the CDR3, the DNA is TGTGCCAGCAGTCCTTCAAGCGTTAGGGAGACCCAGTACTTC. Translated: CASSPSSVRETQYF.

The V call is TRBV7-9, the J call TRBJ2-2; D gene uncertain. CDR1 is SEHNR, CDR2 FQNEAQ, per germline (reference sequence). V lost 2 bases, J lost 5 bases, and 3 bases lay in between. The CDR3 is made up of 12 amino acids. CDR3 nucleotide sequence: TGTGCCAGCAGCTTACAAACCGGGGAGCTGTTTTTT. The encoded protein is CASSLQTGELFF. The variable domain in full, completed from reference TRBV7-9 and TRBJ2-2, reads DTGVSQNPRHKITKRGQNVTFRCDPISEHNRLYWYRQTLGQGPEFLTYFQNEAQLEKSRLLSDRFSAERPKGSFSTLEIQRTEQGDSAMYLCASSLQTGELFFGEGSRLTVL.

The chain recombines TRBV10-3 with TRBJ1-1; TRBD1 agrees at 8 bases. With 11 bases clipped from V and 4 bases from J, the junction kept 9 bases outside the gene matches. Germline V CDR1 and CDR2: ENHRY, SYGVKD. The CDR3 is 13 residues long. CDR3 protein: CAAAGGLATEAFF. As DNA, the CDR3 is TGTGCCGCTGCAGGGGGCTTGGCCACTGAAGCTTTCTTT.

This clone was counted a few times. The chain combines TRBV5-4 with TRBJ1-2; 7 positions match TRBD1. V shed 0 bases and J 6 bases; nucleotides not matched to a gene: 5. The CDR3 loop spans 14 amino acids. Germline V gene lookup returns CDR1 SGHNT and CDR2 YYREEE (reference sequence). The CDR3 nucleotides read TGTGCCAGCAGCTTGGCCGGGGGACAGCATGGCTACACCTTC. Translation: CASSLAGGQHGYTF. The full variable domain, rest sourced from reference TRBV5-4 and TRBJ1-2, is ETGVTQSPTHLIKTRGQQVTLRCSSQSGHNTVSWYQQALGQGPQFIFQYYREEENGRGNFPPRFSGLQFPNYSSELNVNALELDDSALYLCASSLAGGQHGYTFGSGTRLTVV.

This clone has only a few counts. One junction end disagrees with the germline gene, perhaps due to a read error. The V gene is TRBV7-7, the J gene TRBJ2-2; possibly TRBD1 for D (5 bases). Germline V gene lookup returns CDR1 SSHAT and CDR2 FNYEAQ (reference sequence). This CDR3 is built from 13 residues. Here the CDR3 DNA reads TGTGCTAGCAGATGGGGCCTAACCGGGGAGCTGTTTTTT. Translating gives CASRWGLTGELFF.